This T cell receptor beta chain was observed in a study of control samples from healthy donors and cancer patients. Using immunoSEQ multiplex PCR, the repertoire was profiled, and TCRdb retains in-frame clones only, with some absent. Of around 140,000 clones listed, roughly 92% were seen once; the top ten hold less than 6%. In germline, CDR1 is SNHLY, CDR2 FYNNEI. The V gene lost 4 bases and the J gene lost 7 bases, with 7 bases spanning the gap. This CDR3 region has 11 residues. Sequencing used blood. The chain is built from TRBV2 and TRBJ1-1, with a possible D match to TRBD1 (6 bases). This TCR was recovered from a man between 18 and 35 years old in good health. The CDR3 DNA reads as TGTGCCAGCAGTGGACAGGTTGAAGCTTTCTTT. This translates into CASSGQVEAFF. Based on the CDR3 plus reference TRBV2 and TRBJ1-1, the full variable domain is EPEVTQTPSHQVTQMGQEVILRCVPISNHLYFYWYRQILGQKVEFLVSFYNNEISEKSEIFDDQFSVERPDGSNFTLKIRSTKLEDSAMYFCASSGQVEAFFGQGTRLTVV.